A selection of T cell receptor beta chains follows, all from one sample in a study of Ad26.COV2.S vaccination and SARS-CoV-2 variants. Produced via immunoSEQ multiplex PCR; TCRdb's table is partial and in-frame only. Here the sample spans 350,000 to 600,000 clones, about 89% being singletons. Here the sequenced sample was peripheral blood, taken in a trial of Ad26.COV2.S vaccine versus placebo. Receptors were obtained from a person aged 18-65 years who received the Ad26.COV2.S COVID-19 vaccine or a placebo. CDR3s include the opening cysteine and the closing phenylalanine or tryptophan. D genes are given only for firm matches. The size of a clone is reported for some rows only, either as once, few or many, or as a class for expanded clones.

TRBJ2-3	TRBV30	TRBD1	-	CAWSAFGQGSTDTQYF	TGTGCCTGGAGTGCCTTTGGACAGGGGAGCACAGATACGCAGTATTTT
TRBJ1-4	TRBV15	-	-	CATSRGGEKLFF	TGTGCCACCAGCAGAGGGGGGGAAAAACTGTTTTTT
TRBJ1-6	TRBV2	-	-	CASSEGGTGAQHSPLHF	TGTGCCAGCAGTGAAGGGGGAACCGGGGCCCAACATTCACCCCTCCACTTT
TRBJ1-6	TRBV6-5	-	-	CASRPGSHNSPLHF	TGTGCCAGCAGACCCGGGTCGCATAATTCACCCCTCCACTTT
TRBJ2-7	TRBV5-1	-	-	CASSLATEQYF	TGCGCCAGCAGCTTGGCTACGGAGCAGTACTTC
TRBJ2-1	TRBV30	-	-	CAWSVLGEQFF	TGTGCCTGGAGTGTATTAGGTGAGCAGTTCTTC
TRBJ2-3	TRBV7-6	TRBD1	-	CASSLVGQGSPDTQYF	TGTGCCAGCAGCTTAGTGGGACAGGGTTCACCAGATACGCAGTATTTT
TRBJ2-7	TRBV6-5	-	once	CASYSLSSVIDEQYF	TGTGCCAGCTACTCTCTCTCGTCGGTAATCGACGAGCAGTACTTC
TRBJ2-1	TRBV27	-	-	CASSLFTPVYNEQFF	TGTGCCAGCAGTTTATTTACCCCGGTATACAATGAGCAGTTCTTC
TRBJ2-5	TRBV6-5	-	-	CASSYSAGTDQETQYF	TGTGCCAGCAGTTACTCGGCGGGGACAGACCAAGAGACCCAGTACTTC
TRBJ1-6	TRBV5-1	-	-	CASSSTPTGNNSPLHF	TGCGCCAGCAGCTCGACCCCGACGGGGAATAATTCACCCCTCCACTTT
TRBJ2-7	TRBV28	TRBD2	-	CASSTGLAGLSSYEQYF	TGTGCCAGCAGTACAGGACTAGCGGGTCTTAGCTCCTACGAGCAGTACTTC
TRBJ2-7	TRBV18	TRBD1	-	CASSPRGTGYEQYF	TGTGCCAGCTCACCACGGGGGACAGGCTACGAGCAGTACTTC